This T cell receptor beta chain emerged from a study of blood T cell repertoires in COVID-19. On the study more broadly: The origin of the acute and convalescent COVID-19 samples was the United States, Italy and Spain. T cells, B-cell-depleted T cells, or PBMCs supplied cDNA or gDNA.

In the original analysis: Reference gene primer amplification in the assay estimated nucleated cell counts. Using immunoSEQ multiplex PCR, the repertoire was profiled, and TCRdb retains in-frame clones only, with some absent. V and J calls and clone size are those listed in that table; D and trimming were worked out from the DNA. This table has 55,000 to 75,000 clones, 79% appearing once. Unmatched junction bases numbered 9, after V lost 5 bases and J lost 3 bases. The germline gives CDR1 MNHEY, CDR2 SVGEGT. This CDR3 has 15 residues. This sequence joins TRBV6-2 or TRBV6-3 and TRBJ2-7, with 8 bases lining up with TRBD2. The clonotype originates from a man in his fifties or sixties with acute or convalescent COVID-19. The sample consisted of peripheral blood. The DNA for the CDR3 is TGTGCCAGCAGTCCATTGCCGGGACTAGGCTACGAGCAGTACTTC. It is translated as CASSPLPGLGYEQYF.